The sequence of this T cell receptor beta chain was determined in a study of blood T cell repertoires in COVID-19. Study overall: COVID-19 samples, acute and convalescent, were from the United States, Italy and Spain.

Sequencing was performed with immunoSEQ multiplex PCR; in TCRdb, only in-frame clones are kept and a portion is missing. Of 51,000 or so clones detected, 85% to 90% appear once; the ten largest clones hold around 13%. The V gene's germline CDR1 is SEHNR and CDR2 FQNEAQ (reference sequence). The ends were cut back, 1 base at V and 6 bases at J, with 3 bases in the middle. The CDR3 consists of 11 residues. The receptor comes from an elderly man with acute or convalescent COVID-19. Specimen: peripheral blood. The rearrangement links TRBV7-9 to TRBJ1-2; D unresolved. CDR3 coding DNA: TGTGCCAGCAGCTTAGGCGATGGCTACACCTTC. This gives the protein CASSLGDGYTF. The full variable domain, in which reference TRBV7-9 and TRBJ1-2 provide the parts outside the CDR3, is DTGVSQNPRHKITKRGQNVTFRCDPISEHNRLYWYRQTLGQGPEFLTYFQNEAQLEKSRLLSDRFSAERPKGSFSTLEIQRTEQGDSAMYLCASSLGDGYTFGSGTRLTVV.